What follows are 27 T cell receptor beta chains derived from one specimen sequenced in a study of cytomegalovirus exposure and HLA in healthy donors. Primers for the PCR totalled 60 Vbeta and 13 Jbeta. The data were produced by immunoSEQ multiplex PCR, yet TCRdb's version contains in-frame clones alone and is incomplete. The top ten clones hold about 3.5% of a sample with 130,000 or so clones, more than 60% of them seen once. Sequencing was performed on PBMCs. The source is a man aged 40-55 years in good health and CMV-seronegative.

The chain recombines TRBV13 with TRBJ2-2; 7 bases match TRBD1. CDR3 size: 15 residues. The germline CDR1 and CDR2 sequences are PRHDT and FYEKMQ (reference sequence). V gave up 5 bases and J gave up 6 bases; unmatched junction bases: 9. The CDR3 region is CASSLKGGAAGELFF. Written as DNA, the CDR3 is TGTGCCAGCAGCCTGAAAGGGGGCGCGGCCGGGGAGCTGTTTTTT.

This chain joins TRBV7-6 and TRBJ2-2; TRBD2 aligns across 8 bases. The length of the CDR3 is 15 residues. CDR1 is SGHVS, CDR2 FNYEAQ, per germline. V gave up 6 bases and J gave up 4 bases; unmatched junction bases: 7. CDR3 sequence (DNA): TGTGCCAGCAGAATAGCGGGGCAAGGCACCGGGGAGCTGTTTTTT. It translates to CASRIAGQGTGELFF.

As DNA, the CDR3 is TGTGCCAGCAGTGAACGTCGGGGTGGTGGGTACGAGCAGTACTTC. It translates to CASSERRGGGYEQYF. This chain uses TRBV2 with TRBJ2-7; a weak D match, TRBD2 (5 bases). Per germline, CDR1 SNHLY and CDR2 FYNNEI. Trimming pared 2 bases from V and 4 bases from J, leaving 15 bases between. CDR3 size: 15 residues.

CDR3 loop: CASSDSTGGNSPLHF. CDR3 bases: TGTGCCAGCAGTGACTCGACAGGGGGCAATTCACCCCTCCACTTT. The chain combines TRBV6-4 with TRBJ1-6, with 10 bases aligning to TRBD1. This CDR3 comprises 15 residues. Trimming took 0 bases from V and 7 from J; bases not matched to a gene: 0. The germline gives CDR1 MRHNA, CDR2 SNTAGT.

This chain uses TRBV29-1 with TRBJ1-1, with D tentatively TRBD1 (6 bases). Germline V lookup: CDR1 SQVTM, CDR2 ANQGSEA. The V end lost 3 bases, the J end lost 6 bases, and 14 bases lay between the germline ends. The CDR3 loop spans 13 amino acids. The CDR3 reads CSVEGGQSAEAFF. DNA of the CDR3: TGCAGCGTTGAGGGCGGACAGAGCGCTGAAGCTTTCTTT. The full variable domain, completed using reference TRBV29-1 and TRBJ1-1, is SAVISQKPSRDICQRGTSLTIQCQVDSQVTMMFWYRQQPGQSLTLIATANQGSEATYESGFVIDKFPISRPNLTFSTLTVSNMSPEDSSIYLCSVEGGQSAEAFFGQGTRLTVV.

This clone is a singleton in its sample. The CDR3, as DNA: TGTGCCAGCGGACTCGACGGGGTGAACACTGAAGCTTTCTTT. Protein: CASGLDGVNTEAFF. This chain joins TRBV6-1 and TRBJ1-1, with unresolved D. This CDR3 has 14 amino acids. The germline CDR1 and CDR2 sequences are MNHNS and SASEGT. V dropped 8 bases and J dropped 0 bases, with 13 bases sitting between them.

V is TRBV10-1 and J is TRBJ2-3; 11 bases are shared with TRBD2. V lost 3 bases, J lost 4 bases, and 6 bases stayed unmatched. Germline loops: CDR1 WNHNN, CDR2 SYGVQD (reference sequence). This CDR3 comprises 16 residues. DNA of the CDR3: TGCGCCAGCAGTGAACTAGCGGGGGACGGGGCAGATACGCAGTATTTT. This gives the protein CASSELAGDGADTQYF.

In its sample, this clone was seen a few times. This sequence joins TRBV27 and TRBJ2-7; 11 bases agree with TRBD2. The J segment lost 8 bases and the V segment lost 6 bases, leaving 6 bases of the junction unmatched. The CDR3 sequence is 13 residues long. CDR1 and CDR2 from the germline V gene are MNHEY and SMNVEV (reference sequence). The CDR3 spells CASSLTSGGKQYF. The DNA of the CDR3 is TGTGCCAGCAGCCTCACTAGCGGGGGTAAGCAGTACTTC.

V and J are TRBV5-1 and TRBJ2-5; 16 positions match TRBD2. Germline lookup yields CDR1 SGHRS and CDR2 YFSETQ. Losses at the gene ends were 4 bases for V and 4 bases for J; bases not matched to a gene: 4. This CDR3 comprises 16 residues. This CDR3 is CASSGGLAGGPETQYF. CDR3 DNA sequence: TGCGCCAGCAGCGGGGGACTAGCGGGGGGGCCAGAGACCCAGTACTTC.

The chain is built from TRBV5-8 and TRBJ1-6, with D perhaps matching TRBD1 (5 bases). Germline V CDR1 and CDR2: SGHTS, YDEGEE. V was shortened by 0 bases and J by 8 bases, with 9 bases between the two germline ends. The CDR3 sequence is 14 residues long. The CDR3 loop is CASSLVGRDSPLHF. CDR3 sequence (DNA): TGTGCCAGCAGCTTGGTCGGCAGGGATTCACCCCTCCACTTT.

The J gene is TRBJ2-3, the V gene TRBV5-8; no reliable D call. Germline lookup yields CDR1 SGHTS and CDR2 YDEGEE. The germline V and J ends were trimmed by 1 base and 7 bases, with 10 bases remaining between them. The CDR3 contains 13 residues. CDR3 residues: CASSLRWANTQYF. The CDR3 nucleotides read TGTGCCAGCAGCTTGAGATGGGCAAATACGCAGTATTTT. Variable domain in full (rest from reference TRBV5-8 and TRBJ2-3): EAGVTQSPTHLIKTRGQQATLRCSPISGHTSVYWYQQALGLGLQFLLWYDEGEERNRGNFPPRFSGRQFPNYSSELNVNALELEDSALYLCASSLRWANTQYFGPGTRLTVL.

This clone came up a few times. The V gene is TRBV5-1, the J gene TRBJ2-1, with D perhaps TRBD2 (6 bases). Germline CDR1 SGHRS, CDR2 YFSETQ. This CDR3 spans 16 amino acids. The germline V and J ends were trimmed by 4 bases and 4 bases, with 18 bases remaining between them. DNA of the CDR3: TGCGCCAGCAGCAGGACGCAGGGTGGGAGGTACAATGAGCAGTTCTTC. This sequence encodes CASSRTQGGRYNEQFF.

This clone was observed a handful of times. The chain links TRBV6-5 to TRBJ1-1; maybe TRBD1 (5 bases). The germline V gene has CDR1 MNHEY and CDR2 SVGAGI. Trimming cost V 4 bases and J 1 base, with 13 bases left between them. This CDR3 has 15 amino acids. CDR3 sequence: CASSSPGGRNTEAFF. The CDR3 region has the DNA TGTGCCAGCAGTTCCCCGGGGGGGAGGAACACTGAAGCTTTCTTT.

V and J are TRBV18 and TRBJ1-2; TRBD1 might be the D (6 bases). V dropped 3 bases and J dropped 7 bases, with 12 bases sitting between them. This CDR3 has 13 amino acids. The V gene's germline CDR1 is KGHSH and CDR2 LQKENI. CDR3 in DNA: TGTGCCAGCTCACCGTTGGCGGACAGTGGCTACACCTTC. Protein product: CASSPLADSGYTF.

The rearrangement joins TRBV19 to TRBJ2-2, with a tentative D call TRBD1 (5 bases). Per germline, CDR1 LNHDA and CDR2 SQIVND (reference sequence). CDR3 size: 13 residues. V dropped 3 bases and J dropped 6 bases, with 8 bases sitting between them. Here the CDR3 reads CASSIEGAGELFF. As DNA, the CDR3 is TGTGCCAGTAGTATTGAAGGGGCCGGGGAGCTGTTTTTT.

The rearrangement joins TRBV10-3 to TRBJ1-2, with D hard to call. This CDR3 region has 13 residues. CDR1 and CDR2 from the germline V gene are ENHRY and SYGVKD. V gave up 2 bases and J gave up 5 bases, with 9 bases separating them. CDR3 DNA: TGTGCCATCAGTGAGGCGGGAGTTTATGGCTACACCTTC. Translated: CAISEAGVYGYTF.

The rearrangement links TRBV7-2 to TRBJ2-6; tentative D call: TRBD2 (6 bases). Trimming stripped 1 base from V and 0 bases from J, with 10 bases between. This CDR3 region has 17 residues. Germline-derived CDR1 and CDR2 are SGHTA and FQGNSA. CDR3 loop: CASSLGGLSSGANVLTF. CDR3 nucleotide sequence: TGTGCCAGCAGCTTAGGGGGACTGAGCTCTGGGGCCAACGTCCTGACTTTC. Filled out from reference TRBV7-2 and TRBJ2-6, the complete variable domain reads GAGVSQSPSNKVTEKGKDVELRCDPISGHTALYWYRQSLGQGLEFLIYFQGNSAPDKSGLPSDRFSAERTGGSVSTLTIQRTQQEDSAVYLCASSLGGLSSGANVLTFGAGSRLTVL.

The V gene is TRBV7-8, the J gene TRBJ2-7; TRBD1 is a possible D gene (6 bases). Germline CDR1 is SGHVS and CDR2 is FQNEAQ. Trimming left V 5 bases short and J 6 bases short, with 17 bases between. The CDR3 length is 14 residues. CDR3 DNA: TGTGCCAGCAGCCGGAAGGTACAGGGATCCGAGCAGTACTTC. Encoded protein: CASSRKVQGSEQYF.

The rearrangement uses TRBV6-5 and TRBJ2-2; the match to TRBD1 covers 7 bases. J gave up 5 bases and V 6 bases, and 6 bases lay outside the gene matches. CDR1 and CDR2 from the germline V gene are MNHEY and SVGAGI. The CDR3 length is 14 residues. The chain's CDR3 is CASSPRQGTGELFF. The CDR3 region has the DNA TGTGCCAGCAGCCCCCGACAGGGAACCGGGGAGCTGTTTTTT.

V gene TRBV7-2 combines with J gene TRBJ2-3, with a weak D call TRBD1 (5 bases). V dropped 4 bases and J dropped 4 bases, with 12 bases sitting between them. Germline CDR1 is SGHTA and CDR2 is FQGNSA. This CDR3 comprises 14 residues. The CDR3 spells CASSSSQGADTQYF. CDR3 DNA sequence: TGTGCCAGCAGCTCGAGCCAGGGTGCAGATACGCAGTATTTT.

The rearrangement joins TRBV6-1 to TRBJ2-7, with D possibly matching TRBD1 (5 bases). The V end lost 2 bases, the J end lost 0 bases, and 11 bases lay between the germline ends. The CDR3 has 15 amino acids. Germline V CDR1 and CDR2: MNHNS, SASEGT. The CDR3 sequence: CASSETGRGSYEQYF. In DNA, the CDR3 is TGTGCCAGCAGTGAAACCGGTAGGGGCTCCTACGAGCAGTACTTC.

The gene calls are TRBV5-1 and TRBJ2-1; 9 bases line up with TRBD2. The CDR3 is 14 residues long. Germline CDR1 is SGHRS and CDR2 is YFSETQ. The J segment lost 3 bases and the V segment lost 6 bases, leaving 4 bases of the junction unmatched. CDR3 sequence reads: CASNKAGGYNEQFF. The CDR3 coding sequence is TGCGCCAGCAACAAAGCGGGGGGCTACAATGAGCAGTTCTTC.

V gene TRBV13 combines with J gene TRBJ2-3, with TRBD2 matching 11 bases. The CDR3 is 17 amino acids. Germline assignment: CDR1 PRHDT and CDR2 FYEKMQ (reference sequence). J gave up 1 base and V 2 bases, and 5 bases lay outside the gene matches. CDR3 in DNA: TGTGCCAGCAGCTTAAGACGACTAGCGGGGCGCACAGATACGCAGTATTTT. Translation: CASSLRRLAGRTDTQYF. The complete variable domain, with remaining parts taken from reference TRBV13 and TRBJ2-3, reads AAGVIQSPRHLIKEKRETATLKCYPIPRHDTVYWYQQGPGQDPQFLISFYEKMQSDKGSIPDRFSAQQFSDYHSELNMSSLELGDSALYFCASSLRRLAGRTDTQYFGPGTRLTVL.

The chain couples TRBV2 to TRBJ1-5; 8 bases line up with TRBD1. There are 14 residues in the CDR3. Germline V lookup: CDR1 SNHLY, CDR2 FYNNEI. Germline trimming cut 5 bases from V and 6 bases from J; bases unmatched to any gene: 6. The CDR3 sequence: CASSKDRGSQPQHF. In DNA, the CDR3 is TGTGCCAGCAGTAAAGACAGGGGAAGTCAGCCCCAGCATTTT.

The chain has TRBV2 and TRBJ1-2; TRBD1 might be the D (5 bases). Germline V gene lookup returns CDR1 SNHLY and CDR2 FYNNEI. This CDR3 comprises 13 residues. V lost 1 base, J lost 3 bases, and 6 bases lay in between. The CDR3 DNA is TGTGCCAGCAGTGAAGGACAGTACTATGGCTACACCTTC. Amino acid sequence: CASSEGQYYGYTF.

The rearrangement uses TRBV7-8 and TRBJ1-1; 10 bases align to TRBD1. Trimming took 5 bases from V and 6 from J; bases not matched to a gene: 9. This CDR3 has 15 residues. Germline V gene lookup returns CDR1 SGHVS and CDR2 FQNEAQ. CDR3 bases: TGTGCCAGCAGCCCTTTGGGACAGGGGATCTCTGAAGCTTTCTTT. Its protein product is CASSPLGQGISEAFF.

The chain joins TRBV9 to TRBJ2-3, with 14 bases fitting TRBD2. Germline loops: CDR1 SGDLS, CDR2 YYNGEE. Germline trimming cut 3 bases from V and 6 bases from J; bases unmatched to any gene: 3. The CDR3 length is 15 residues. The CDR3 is CASSARTSGGDTQYF. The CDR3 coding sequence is TGTGCCAGCAGCGCCCGGACTAGCGGGGGGGATACGCAGTATTTT.